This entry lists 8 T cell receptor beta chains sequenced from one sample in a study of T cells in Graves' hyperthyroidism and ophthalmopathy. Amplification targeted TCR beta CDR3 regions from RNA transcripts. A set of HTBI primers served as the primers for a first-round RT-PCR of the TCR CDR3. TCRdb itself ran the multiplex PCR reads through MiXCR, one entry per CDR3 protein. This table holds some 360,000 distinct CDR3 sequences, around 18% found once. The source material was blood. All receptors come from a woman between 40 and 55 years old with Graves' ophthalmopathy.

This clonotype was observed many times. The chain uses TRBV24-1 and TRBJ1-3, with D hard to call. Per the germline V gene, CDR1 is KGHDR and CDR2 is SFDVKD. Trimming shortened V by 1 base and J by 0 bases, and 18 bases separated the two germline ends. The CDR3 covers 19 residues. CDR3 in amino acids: CATSDFGVSFWVSGNTIYF. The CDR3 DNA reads TGTGCCACCAGTGATTTTGGGGTCTCCTTCTGGGTCTCTGGAAACACCATATATTTT.

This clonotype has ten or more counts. For the CDR3, the DNA is TGCAGTGCTCTTAGGACGGGAGGCTACACCTTC. The encoded protein is CSALRTGGYTF. V is TRBV20-1 and J is TRBJ1-2, with D unresolved. The germline V gene encodes CDR1 DFQATT and CDR2 SNEGSKA (reference sequence). CDR3 size: 11 residues. Deletions cut 5 bases from V and 8 bases from J, with 12 bases between.

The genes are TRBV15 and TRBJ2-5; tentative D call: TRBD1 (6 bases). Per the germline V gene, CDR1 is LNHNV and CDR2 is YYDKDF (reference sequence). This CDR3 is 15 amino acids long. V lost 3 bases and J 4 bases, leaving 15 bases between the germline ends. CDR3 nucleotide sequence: TGTGCCACCAGCAGGGCCAACAGGGAAGTAGAGACCCAGTACTTC. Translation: CATSRANREVETQYF.

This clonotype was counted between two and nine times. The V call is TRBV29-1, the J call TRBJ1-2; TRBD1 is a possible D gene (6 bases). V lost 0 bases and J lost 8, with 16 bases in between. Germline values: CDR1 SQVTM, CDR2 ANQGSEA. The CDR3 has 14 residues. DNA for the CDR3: TGCAGCGTTGAAGACAAGGGGGGGGCGGACGGCTACACCTTC. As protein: CSVEDKGGADGYTF.

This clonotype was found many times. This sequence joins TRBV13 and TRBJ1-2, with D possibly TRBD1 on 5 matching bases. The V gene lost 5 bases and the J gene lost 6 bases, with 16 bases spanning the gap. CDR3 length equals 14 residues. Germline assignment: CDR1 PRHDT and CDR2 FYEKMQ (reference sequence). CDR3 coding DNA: TGTGCCAGCAGCCCGGCGGGGGGGGACGATGGCTACACCTTC. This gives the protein CASSPAGGDDGYTF.

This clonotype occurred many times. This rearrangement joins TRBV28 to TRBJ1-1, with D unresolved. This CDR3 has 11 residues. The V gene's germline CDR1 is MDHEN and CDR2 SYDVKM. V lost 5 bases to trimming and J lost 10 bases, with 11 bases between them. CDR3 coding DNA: TGTGCCAGCAGTACACCCTCGGGAGCTTTCTTT. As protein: CASSTPSGAFF.

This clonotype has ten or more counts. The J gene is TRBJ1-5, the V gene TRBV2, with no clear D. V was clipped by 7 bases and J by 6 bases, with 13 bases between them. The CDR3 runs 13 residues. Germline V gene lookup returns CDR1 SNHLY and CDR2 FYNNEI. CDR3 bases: TGTGCCAGCAAAGTTCCCGGAGGTCAGCCCCAGCATTTT. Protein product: CASKVPGGQPQHF.

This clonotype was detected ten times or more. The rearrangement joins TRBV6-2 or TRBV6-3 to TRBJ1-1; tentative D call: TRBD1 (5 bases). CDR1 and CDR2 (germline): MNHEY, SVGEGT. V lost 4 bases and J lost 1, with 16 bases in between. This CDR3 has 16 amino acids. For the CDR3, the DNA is TGTGCCAGCAGTTCCCCAGGTGGGGGTACGAACACTGAAGCTTTCTTT. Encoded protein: CASSSPGGGTNTEAFF.